Included here is one T cell receptor beta chain sequence, with context. Antigen unknown. TCRdb's table, derived via immunoSEQ multiplex PCR, lists solely in-frame clones and lacks some. The data show some 130,000 clones, around 89% seen once. This specimen comes from a study of cytomegalovirus exposure and HLA in healthy donors. This CDR3 contains 14 residues. V lost 4 bases and J lost 2; bases outside the gene matches: 5. CDR1 is SGHKS and CDR2 is YYEKEE in the germline V gene (reference sequence). Overall study findings and caveats: While the bulk of TCR sequences proved rare, some public TCRs turned up in many donors. High sensitivity and specificity were reportedly achieved when the classifier diagnosed cytomegalovirus status. The listing of 150 to 200 TCR beta chains classed them as cytomegalovirus-associated.

The donors were members of the roughly 130-subject validation cohort (separate from the approximately 670-subject first cohort). The chain links TRBV5-5 to TRBJ2-7; TRBD1 matches 8 bases. The TCR sequence derives from a woman between 18 and 29 years old in good health and CMV-seropositive. The sample consisted of PBMCs. The CDR3 spells CASSRRDRPYEQYF. For the CDR3, the DNA is TGTGCCAGCAGCCGACGGGACAGGCCCTACGAGCAGTACTTC.